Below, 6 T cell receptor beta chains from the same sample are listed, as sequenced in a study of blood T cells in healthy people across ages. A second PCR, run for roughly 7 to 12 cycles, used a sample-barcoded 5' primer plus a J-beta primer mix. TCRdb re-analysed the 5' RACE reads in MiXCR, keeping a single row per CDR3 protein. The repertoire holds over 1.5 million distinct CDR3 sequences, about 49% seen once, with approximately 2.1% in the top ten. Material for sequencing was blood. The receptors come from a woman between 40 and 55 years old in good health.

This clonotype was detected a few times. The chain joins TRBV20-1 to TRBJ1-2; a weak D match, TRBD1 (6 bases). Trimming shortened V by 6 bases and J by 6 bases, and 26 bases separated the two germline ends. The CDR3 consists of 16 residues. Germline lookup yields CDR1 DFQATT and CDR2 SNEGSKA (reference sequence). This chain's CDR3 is CSADPRYKGQMDGYTF. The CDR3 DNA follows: TGCAGTGCAGATCCCCGTTATAAGGGACAAATGGATGGCTACACCTTC.

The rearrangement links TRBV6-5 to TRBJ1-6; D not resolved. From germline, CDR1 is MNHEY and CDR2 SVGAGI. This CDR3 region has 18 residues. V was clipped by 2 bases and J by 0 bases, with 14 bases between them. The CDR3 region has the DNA TGTGCCAGCAGTTACCAGACTGGTAGGAGCTCCTATAATTCACCCCTCCACTTT. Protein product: CASSYQTGRSSYNSPLHF.

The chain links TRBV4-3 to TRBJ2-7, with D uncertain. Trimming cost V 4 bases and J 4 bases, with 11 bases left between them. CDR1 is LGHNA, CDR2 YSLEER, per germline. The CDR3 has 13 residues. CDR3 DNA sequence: TGCGCCAGCAGCCCATCCAATGGGTACGAGCAGTACTTC. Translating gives CASSPSNGYEQYF.

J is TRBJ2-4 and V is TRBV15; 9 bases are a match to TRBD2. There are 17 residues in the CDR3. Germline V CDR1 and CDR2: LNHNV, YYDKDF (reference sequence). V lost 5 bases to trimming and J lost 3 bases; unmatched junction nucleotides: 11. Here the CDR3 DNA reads TGTGCCACCAGCGGTACTAAGCGGGGGGCGGTCAAAAACATTCAGTACTTC. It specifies CATSGTKRGAVKNIQYF.

CDR3 DNA: TGTGCCAGCAGTTCCCCTCACAGGACGGTTATGAACACTGAAGCTTTCTTT. It encodes CASSSPHRTVMNTEAFF. The gene calls are TRBV6-5 and TRBJ1-1, with D perhaps TRBD1 (5 bases). The length of the CDR3 is 17 residues. Trimming took off 4 bases at V and 0 bases at J, with 18 bases between the two ends. The germline CDR1 and CDR2 sequences are MNHEY and SVGAGI.

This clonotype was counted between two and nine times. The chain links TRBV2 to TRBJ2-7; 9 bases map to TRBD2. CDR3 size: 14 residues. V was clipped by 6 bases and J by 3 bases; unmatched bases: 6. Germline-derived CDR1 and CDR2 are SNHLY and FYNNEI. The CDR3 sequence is CASRPGLAGYEQYF. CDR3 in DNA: TGTGCCAGCAGGCCGGGACTAGCTGGCTACGAGCAGTACTTC.